This paragraph reports one TCR beta chain. This clone was found once. What antigen it recognizes has not been identified. No base-level quality is on record; no much larger clone is a single base apart. Each collaborating institution followed its own protocols to collect whole blood in K2EDTA tubes. For TCRbeta analysis, collaborators shipped samples in one of three forms: frozen whole blood, isolated PBMCs, or DNA extracted from either of those sample types. The entry originates in a study of blood T cell repertoires in COVID-19 (dated by TCRdb to 2018 to 2020). Notes on the research overall: Samples covering the acute and convalescent phases of COVID-19 were provided by collaborators in the United States, Italy and Spain. Where HLA class I and class II types were available, the types were taken from metadata supplied by the sample provider, not from assay-based typing. The repertoires were released in a freely available public database meant as a resource for research on the immune response to SARS-CoV-2. Sample metadata almost always included a de-identified subject ID, COVID-19 status, age in years and sex. Samples came from the ongoing ImmuneRACE study (first 160 participants) plus 1,254 subjects from 6 global collaborators. Subjects who had been exposed to COVID-19, were actively infected with it, or had recovered from it provided the deeply sampled blood TCRbeta repertoires that made up the dataset. The prospective study material was composed of cDNA or gDNA derived from T cells, B-cell-depleted T cells, or PBMCs. Here is what the overall study found, with its caveats: How much clinical and demographic metadata was included differed by source and by participant, and the metadata was provided uncurated.

The immunoSEQ Assay, a bias-controlled multiplex PCR, was used to amplify TCRbeta CDR3 regions from genomic DNA. Per the authors' processing: The number of nucleated cells in each sample was estimated by amplification of reference gene primers within the assay. Sequence reads were collapsed and filtered to measure the absolute abundance of every unique TCRbeta CDR3 rearrangement. For each sample, productive Simpson clonality was calculated as the square root of Simpson's diversity index across productive rearrangements. TCRdb mirrors the immuneACCESS table, restricted to in-frame sequences. Some clones are absent from its copies; in checked studies, under half trace to an unresolved V gene, and the reason for the others is unknown. V and J calls and clone size are as listed in that table; D and trimming were resolved from the DNA. Within this sample are around 380,000 clones, with 81% of them counted one time only. The ten largest account for roughly 1.1% of the sample.

At the junction V is shortened by 5 bases and J by 9 bases, with 14 bases in between. The CDR3 spans 12 residues, from the cysteine through the phenylalanine. The entry retains the CDR3 DNA only, 36 bases that are in frame from base 1. This receptor was identified in a human donor with acute or convalescent COVID-19. The donor label of this sample is uncertain. The rearranged chain carries TRBV12-3 or TRBV12-4 and TRBJ2-7, with TRBD2 tentatively as D gene (5 bases match). The specimen sequenced was peripheral blood. The DNA reads as follows: TGTGCCAGCAGTCCCTCGGCACTAGGGCAGTACTTC. Translated, this is CASSPSALGQYF.